Listed here are 30 T cell receptor beta chains from one sample, sequenced in a study of shared clonotypes between healthy human individuals. TCRdb's table, derived via immunoSEQ multiplex PCR, lists solely in-frame clones and lacks some. This table has 550,000 to 850,000 clones, less than 85% appearing once. Sequencing was performed on memory CD4+ T cells sorted from blood. Subset meaning: CD45RA-negative fraction. Receptors originate from a woman aged 25-40 years in good health.

The chain employs TRBV28 and TRBJ1-2; no clear D gene. The CDR3 sequence is 13 residues long. The germline V gene has CDR1 MDHEN and CDR2 SYDVKM. Trimming pared 6 bases from V and 1 base from J, leaving 9 bases between. DNA of the CDR3: TGTGCCAGCAGGATTAACCGTAACTATGGCTACACCTTC. Translation: CASRINRNYGYTF.

DNA for the CDR3: TGTGCCAGCAGCCCAATGGGGGAATCTAAAAGGACTGAAGCTTTCTTT. This sequence encodes CASSPMGESKRTEAFF. The V gene is TRBV7-9, the J gene TRBJ1-1; maybe TRBD1 (5 bases). CDR3 length: 16 residues. Deletions cut 5 bases from V and 5 bases from J, with 21 bases between. Germline V gene sequence: CDR1 SEHNR, CDR2 FQNEAQ (reference sequence).

This clone was seen just once. The chain is built from TRBV5-1 and TRBJ2-1; D is uncertain. Germline-derived CDR1 and CDR2 are SGHRS and YFSETQ. This CDR3 has 13 amino acids. The V end was cut by 0 bases, the J end by 10 bases, with 11 bases between. CDR3 coding DNA: TGCGCCAGCAGCTTGGACCCTCGCCGGGAGCAGTTCTTC. Protein sequence: CASSLDPRREQFF.

The chain employs TRBV6-6 and TRBJ2-2; no clear D. CDR3 length: 14 residues. Germline-derived CDR1 and CDR2 are MNHNY and SVGAGI (reference sequence). V lost 2 bases to trimming and J lost 6 bases, with 10 bases between them. Here the CDR3 DNA reads TGTGCCAGCAGTTACACGTCAGGATCCGGGGAGCTGTTTTTT. Encoded protein: CASSYTSGSGELFF.

This chain joins TRBV6-1 and TRBJ1-1, with 9 bases identical to TRBD1. J gave up 4 bases and V 6 bases, and 6 bases lay outside the gene matches. The CDR3 has 14 residues. CDR1 is MNHNS and CDR2 is SASEGT in the germline V gene. In DNA form, the CDR3 reads TGTGCCAGCAGAAAGGGACAGGGAGCCACTGAAGCTTTCTTT. Its translation: CASRKGQGATEAFF.

This chain joins TRBV7-9 and TRBJ2-7; 9 nucleotides agree with TRBD1. The CDR3 runs to 15 residues. V gave up 4 bases and J gave up 4 bases; unmatched junction bases: 8. Looked up from germline, CDR1 is SEHNR and CDR2 is FQNEAQ (reference sequence). The chain's CDR3 is CASSSLRDRDYEQYF. CDR3 in DNA: TGTGCCAGCAGCTCCCTCCGGGACAGGGATTACGAGCAGTACTTC.

The rearrangement links TRBV28 to TRBJ1-5; a weak D match, TRBD1 (5 bases). The CDR3 is made up of 16 amino acids. Trimming took 7 bases from V and 10 from J, leaving 26 bases between them. Germline V CDR1 and CDR2: MDHEN, SYDVKM. The CDR3 DNA is TGTGCCAGCACCCGAGGCTGGGGCTCTAGAAATTTTCCCCAGCATTTT. Its translation is CASTRGWGSRNFPQHF.

In regard to this clone: The sample holds other DNA sequences that translate to the same CDR3. The V and J genes are TRBV10-3 and TRBJ2-7, with 11 bases identical to TRBD2. Germline V gives CDR1 ENHRY, CDR2 SYGVKD. The CDR3 spans 14 residues. Germline trimming cut 5 bases from V and 4 bases from J; bases unmatched to any gene: 4. In DNA form, the CDR3 reads TGTGCCATCAGTACCGGGACTAGCGGATACGAGCAGTACTTC. Translation: CAISTGTSGYEQYF.

This clone was seen once. This chain connects TRBV7-2 to TRBJ2-1; 8 bases agree with TRBD1. Trimming at V came to 0 bases and at J to 6 bases, leaving 10 bases not matched to a gene. CDR3 length equals 17 residues. Germline CDR1 SGHTA, CDR2 FQGNSA. CDR3 in DNA: TGTGCCAGCAGCTTAGCCGGTACAGGGGGATATGGCAATGAGCAGTTCTTC. Translated: CASSLAGTGGYGNEQFF. Complete variable domain (other parts from reference TRBV7-2 and TRBJ2-1): GAGVSQSPSNKVTEKGKDVELRCDPISGHTALYWYRQSLGQGLEFLIYFQGNSAPDKSGLPSDRFSAERTGGSVSTLTIQRTQQEDSAVYLCASSLAGTGGYGNEQFFGPGTRLTVL.

The J gene is TRBJ1-1, the V gene TRBV5-1; perhaps TRBD1 as D (5 bases). CDR1 and CDR2 (germline): SGHRS, YFSETQ. The germline V and J ends were trimmed by 0 bases and 7 bases, with 16 bases remaining between them. This CDR3 region has 15 residues. As DNA, the CDR3 is TGCGCCAGCAGCTTGGAGCAGGGTGGGGCCGGTGAAGCTTTCTTT. It is translated as CASSLEQGGAGEAFF.

The sample holds one count of this clone. The chain employs TRBV4-2 and TRBJ1-2; 7 bases line up with TRBD1. CDR3 length: 17 residues. Trimming at V came to 0 bases and at J to 3 bases, leaving 10 bases not matched to a gene. Germline CDR1 is LGHNA and CDR2 is YNFKEQ. The CDR3 protein is CASSQEANRGAHYGYTF. Written as DNA, the CDR3 is TGTGCCAGCAGCCAAGAGGCTAACAGGGGAGCCCACTATGGCTACACCTTC.

This chain links TRBV7-9 with TRBJ2-3; D unresolved. Germline values: CDR1 SEHNR, CDR2 FQNEAQ (reference sequence). The CDR3 is 16 amino acids. V lost 4 bases and J lost 0, with 14 bases in between. The DNA for the CDR3 is TGTGCCAGCAGCTACCCTCCGAGTGCTAGCACAGATACGCAGTATTTT. Translated, it gives CASSYPPSASTDTQYF.

V and J are TRBV7-2 and TRBJ2-1; the D is unclear. Germline CDR1 reads SGHTA; CDR2 reads FQGNSA. CDR3 length: 14 amino acids. Between the trimmed V and J ends, which lost 4 bases and 9 bases, there was a span of 16 bases. Here the CDR3 reads CASSSGPGLFEQFF. The CDR3 region has the DNA TGTGCCAGCAGCTCCGGGCCCGGGTTGTTTGAGCAGTTCTTC.

The chain joins TRBV29-1 to TRBJ2-2; D gene unclear. The CDR3 has 12 amino acids. Germline V gene data show CDR1 as SQVTM and CDR2 as ANQGSEA. The V end lost 4 bases, the J end lost 1 base, and 4 bases lay between the germline ends. CDR3 coding DNA: TGCAGCGTTGCAGAGAACACCGGGGAGCTGTTTTTT. This translates into CSVAENTGELFF.

This clone has a handful of counts. The chain is built from TRBV19 and TRBJ2-3, with D unresolved. Trimming left V 3 bases short and J 4 bases short, with 8 bases between. The CDR3 contains 13 residues. Germline V gene lookup returns CDR1 LNHDA and CDR2 SQIVND (reference sequence). CDR3 nucleotides: TGTGCCAGTAGTATCTCCCGACCAGATACGCAGTATTTT. This sequence encodes CASSISRPDTQYF.

CDR3 DNA sequence: TGCAGTGCGACTCCTCACTACGAGCAGTACTTC. Translating it yields CSATPHYEQYF. The chain joins TRBV20-1 to TRBJ2-5; D remains ambiguous. Matching the DNA end better, TRBJ2-7 makes the J call doubtful. The germline V gene has CDR1 DFQATT and CDR2 SNEGSKA (reference sequence). The CDR3 covers 11 residues.

The V call is TRBV27, the J call TRBJ2-5; D gene unclear. Germline CDR1 reads MNHEY; CDR2 reads SMNVEV (reference sequence). This CDR3 has 13 residues. Trimming pared 0 bases from V and 5 bases from J, leaving 7 bases between. The chain's CDR3 is CASSLSGRETQYF. Written as DNA, the CDR3 is TGTGCCAGCAGTTTATCCGGGCGGGAGACCCAGTACTTC.

The gene calls are TRBV11-2 and TRBJ1-1, with TRBD1 matching over 8 bases. Germline CDR1 SGHAT, CDR2 FQNNGV. The CDR3 totals 14 residues. V trimming: 5 bases; J trimming: 5 bases; junction bases outside the gene matches: 7. The CDR3 here is CASSQGQATTEAFF. In DNA form, the CDR3 reads TGTGCCAGCAGCCAGGGACAGGCTACAACTGAAGCTTTCTTT. Together with reference TRBV11-2 and TRBJ1-1, the CDR3 gives the full variable domain: EAGVAQSPRYKIIEKRQSVAFWCNPISGHATLYWYQQILGQGPKLLIQFQNNGVVDDSQLPKDRFSAERLKGVDSTLKIQPAKLEDSAVYLCASSQGQATTEAFFGQGTRLTVV.

J is TRBJ1-2 and V is TRBV29-1, with TRBD1 as a possible D gene (5 bases). V was clipped by 7 bases and J by 7 bases, with 16 bases between them. Germline loops: CDR1 SQVTM, CDR2 ANQGSEA. This CDR3 is built from 12 residues. The CDR3 here is CSAGTAGSGYTF. DNA for the CDR3: TGCAGCGCTGGGACCGCCGGGAGTGGCTACACCTTC.

In its sample, this clone was seen a few times. The chain carries TRBV12-5 and TRBJ2-1; D tentatively fits TRBD1 or TRBD2 (5 bases each). Trimming removed 8 bases from V and 0 bases from J, with 11 bases in between. This CDR3 comprises 14 residues. Germline lookup yields CDR1 LGHNT and CDR2 FRNRAP. The DNA for the CDR3 is TGTGCTAGTACCCCAGGGAGCTCCTACAATGAGCAGTTCTTC. Residues: CASTPGSSYNEQFF.

This clone was seen more than once but under ten times. The rearrangement uses TRBV29-1 and TRBJ2-3, with D possibly TRBD2 on 5 matching bases. Germline V gives CDR1 SQVTM, CDR2 ANQGSEA. V was trimmed by 5 bases and J by 0 bases, leaving 12 bases between them. The CDR3 is 14 amino acids. CDR3 nucleotide sequence: TGCAGCGTTTCCAGCGGCTATAGCACAGATACGCAGTATTTT. This gives the protein CSVSSGYSTDTQYF.

The CDR3 bases are TGTGCCAGCAGGCGGGACAGGGTGACAGATACGCAGTATTTT. It codes for CASRRDRVTDTQYF. The chain joins TRBV6-5 to TRBJ2-3; 9 positions agree with TRBD1. Germline V lookup: CDR1 MNHEY, CDR2 SVGAGI. The CDR3 consists of 14 residues. V was clipped by 6 bases and J by 3 bases; unmatched bases: 4.

This chain links TRBV4-2 with TRBJ1-2; possible D gene TRBD1, 6 bases. This CDR3 is 14 amino acids long. The germline V gene encodes CDR1 LGHNA and CDR2 YNFKEQ. V was trimmed by 4 bases and J by 8 bases, leaving 17 bases between them. Here the CDR3 DNA reads TGTGCCAGCAGCCGATTAGGGGGAGCGAGGGGCTACACCTTC. It specifies CASSRLGGARGYTF.

V and J are TRBV11-2 and TRBJ2-7, with D perhaps given as TRBD1 or TRBD2 (5 bases each). Germline V gene sequence: CDR1 SGHAT, CDR2 FQNNGV. The CDR3 is 15 residues long. Trimming cost V 6 bases and J 0 bases, with 15 bases left between them. CDR3 residues: CASSSTWDGSYEQYF. For the CDR3, the DNA is TGTGCCAGCAGTTCTACCTGGGACGGCTCCTACGAGCAGTACTTC.

The chain employs TRBV16 and TRBJ1-5, with a possible D match to TRBD1 (5 bases). The CDR3 has 15 amino acids. The V and J ends lost 3 bases and 1 base respectively, with 10 bases between them. Germline CDR1 is KGHSY and CDR2 is FQNENV. The chain's CDR3 is CASSQGTYSNQPQHF. The DNA of the CDR3 is TGTGCCAGCAGCCAGGGGACGTACAGCAATCAGCCCCAGCATTTT.

The rearrangement links TRBV19 to TRBJ2-5; 8 bases are a match to TRBD1. The V gene end was trimmed by 1 base and the J gene end by 4 bases; junction bases not matched to a gene: 5. CDR3 size: 15 residues. The germline gives CDR1 LNHDA, CDR2 SQIVND (reference sequence). CDR3 loop: CASSIALDRGETQYF. The CDR3 bases are TGTGCCAGTAGTATAGCCCTCGACAGGGGAGAGACCCAGTACTTC.

The chain employs TRBV19 and TRBJ1-2; 9 positions agree with TRBD1. The CDR3 covers 13 residues. With V trimmed by 10 bases and J by 4 bases, 7 bases remained unmatched. Germline CDR1 is LNHDA and CDR2 is SQIVND (reference sequence). CDR3 bases: TGTGCCACCGGGACAGGGTATGTCTATGGCTACACCTTC. Protein product: CATGTGYVYGYTF.

The chain uses TRBV28 and TRBJ1-1, with 8 bases identical to TRBD1. This CDR3 has 16 residues. J lost 0 bases, V lost 7 bases, and 10 bases had no gene match. Looked up from germline, CDR1 is MDHEN and CDR2 is SYDVKM. The CDR3, as DNA: TGTGCCAGCATTGGTAGCAGGGGGCTTTTGAACACTGAAGCTTTCTTT. It translates to CASIGSRGLLNTEAFF. The full variable domain, its missing parts supplied by reference TRBV28 and TRBJ1-1, is DVKVTQSSRYLVKRTGEKVFLECVQDMDHENMFWYRQDPGLGLRLIYFSYDVKMKEKGDIPEGYSVSREKKERFSLILESASTNQTSMYLCASIGSRGLLNTEAFFGQGTRLTVV.

Details on this clone: Different DNA sequences within this sample yield the same CDR3. The chain joins TRBV5-4 to TRBJ2-1, with 13 bases matching TRBD2. Germline values: CDR1 SGHNT, CDR2 YYREEE (reference sequence). With V trimmed by 4 bases and J by 10 bases, 8 bases remained unmatched. The CDR3 covers 15 residues. The CDR3: CASSGGLAGVGEQFF. The CDR3 coding sequence is TGTGCCAGCAGCGGCGGACTAGCGGGAGTGGGCGAGCAGTTCTTC.

A few counts support this clone. The CDR3 loop is CASSLTGSVMGEQFF. CDR3 DNA sequence: TGTGCCAGCAGTTTGACGGGAAGTGTGATGGGTGAGCAGTTCTTC. J is TRBJ2-1 and V is TRBV27; D might be TRBD2 (5 bases). The germline V gene encodes CDR1 MNHEY and CDR2 SMNVEV (reference sequence). The CDR3 totals 15 residues. Trimming took 3 bases from V and 9 from J, leaving 18 bases between them.